These T cell receptor beta chains were read from a single sample in a study of neurological immune-mediated disorders. TCRdb reprocessed the 5' RACE reads with MiXCR, giving one entry per CDR3 protein. This sample has under 80,000 distinct CDR3 sequences, with 13% to 15% found just once. Sequences were obtained from PBMCs. These TCRs come from a woman aged 50 to 65 in good health. Each CDR3 is given with its conserved first and last residue. A D gene is named only where the DNA matches it firmly. Clone size is shown for a subset of rows, as once, few, many or a class of expanded clone.

abundance	v_gene	j_gene	d_gene	CDR3nt	CDR3aa
NA	TRBV25-1	TRBJ2-4	TRBD2	TGTGCCAGCAGTGAAGAAGGAGCGGGAGGCCATATAGCCAAAAACATTCAGTACTTC	CASSEEGAGGHIAKNIQYF
many	TRBV7-2	TRBJ1-6	NA	TGTGCCAGTGCGGACCACCTAAATTCACCCCTCCACTTT	CASADHLNSPLHF
few	TRBV28	TRBJ1-1	TRBD1	TGTGCCAGCAAACCGGGACAGAAGAACACTGAAGCTTTCTTT	CASKPGQKNTEAFF
many	TRBV7-2	TRBJ2-7	NA	TGTGCCAGCAGCCCCTGGACCGCAGGGGAGCAGTACTTC	CASSPWTAGEQYF
many	TRBV20-1	TRBJ1-4	NA	TGCAGTGCTAGAGATCCGCGTAGGGATGAAAAACTGTTTTTT	CSARDPRRDEKLFF
many	TRBV5-1	TRBJ2-3	NA	TGCGCCAGCAGCGCCCGGGACCTCACAGATACGCAGTATTTT	CASSARDLTDTQYF
many	TRBV5-1	TRBJ2-1	TRBD2	TGCGCCAGCAGCTTGGAACCTAGCGGGAACTACAATGAGCAGTTCTTC	CASSLEPSGNYNEQFF
many	TRBV28	TRBJ2-1	TRBD2	TGTGCCAGCATCAGCCGGACTAGCGCCTCCTACAATGAGCAGTTCTTC	CASISRTSASYNEQFF
NA	TRBV5-1	TRBJ2-5	NA	TGCGCCAGCAGCTTGTCGCTCTGGGGCATCCAAGATACCCAGTACTTC	CASSLSLWGIQDTQYF
many	TRBV20-1	TRBJ2-7	NA	TGCAGTGTCATGCGGGGCTCCTACGAGCAGTACTTC	CSVMRGSYEQYF
many	TRBV11-2	TRBJ2-2	TRBD1	TGTGCCAGCAGCTTCAAGAGCCGGGACAGAGTGAACACCGGGGAGCTGTTTTTT	CASSFKSRDRVNTGELFF
many	TRBV7-2	TRBJ2-3	TRBD2	TGTGCCAGCAGCAACGGGACTAGCGGTATTAGCACAGATACGCAGTATTTT	CASSNGTSGISTDTQYF
many	TRBV9	TRBJ2-2	NA	TGTGCCAGCAGCTCGCGGGGGAACACCGGGGAGCTGTTTTTT	CASSSRGNTGELFF
NA	TRBV12-3/TRBV12-4	TRBJ2-3	TRBD2	TGTGCCAGCACCCCACTAGCGGGGGGGCGTACGCAGTATTTT	CASTPLAGGRTQYF
many	TRBV10-3	TRBJ1-1	TRBD1	TGTGCCATCAGTGCAAAACAGGGGGCTGTGACTGAAGCTTTCTTT	CAISAKQGAVTEAFF
few	TRBV5-1	TRBJ2-2	NA	TGCGCCAGCAGCCCCGGCAGGATGAACACCGGGGAGCTGTTTTTT	CASSPGRMNTGELFF
many	TRBV20-1	TRBJ1-3	NA	TGCAGTGCGTCCACTTGGGGGGGAAACACCATATATTTT	CSASTWGGNTIYF
many	TRBV5-1	TRBJ2-7	NA	TGCGCCAGCAGCCAAGGGGGTCGCGGCGGCGAGCAGTACTTC	CASSQGGRGGEQYF
many	TRBV10-3	TRBJ1-2	NA	TGTGCCATCGGTTCCCAGGGTATCTATGGCTACACCTTC	CAIGSQGIYGYTF
many	TRBV7-2	TRBJ2-7	TRBD1	TGTGCCAGCAGGGAACCTCGACAGGGCCCATCCTACGAGCAGTACTTC	CASREPRQGPSYEQYF
many	TRBV5-1	TRBJ2-1	NA	TGCGCCAGCAGCTTGGAGAGGTTTTCCTACAATGAGCAGTTCTTC	CASSLERFSYNEQFF
many	TRBV28	TRBJ1-5	NA	TGTGCCAGCAGCTGGGATGATTATAGCAATCAGCCCCAGCATTTT	CASSWDDYSNQPQHF
NA	TRBV24-1	TRBJ1-1	NA	TGTGCCACCAGTGAGCCAGGGAAGGCTGAAGCTTTATTT	CATSEPGKAEALF
many	TRBV28	TRBJ1-2	TRBD1	TGTGCCAGCAGCATAGAACAGGGGTACTATGGCTACACCTTC	CASSIEQGYYGYTF
many	TRBV20-1	TRBJ1-4	TRBD1	TGCAGTGCTCTTACGACAGGGGCCTCCGAAAAACTGTTTTTT	CSALTTGASEKLFF
NA	TRBV5-5	TRBJ2-3	TRBD2	TGTGCCAGCAGCCCCGGTGGTAGCGGGATTGAGACGCAGTATTTT	CASSPGGSGIETQYF
NA	TRBV10-2	TRBJ2-5	NA	TGCGCCAGCAGTGAGTCCCAGAGACTAGGCGGAGAGACCCAGTACTTC	CASSESQRLGGETQYF
many	TRBV27	TRBJ2-1	NA	TGTGCCAGCAGCCCGCGACAGAACCCCAACAATGAGCAGTTCTTC	CASSPRQNPNNEQFF
few	TRBV12-3/TRBV12-4	TRBJ2-5	NA	TGTGCCAGCATGAAACCACAAGAGACCCAGTACTTC	CASMKPQETQYF
many	TRBV2	TRBJ1-1	TRBD1	TGTGCCAGCGCCTTTCAGGGGGGCTTAGGAGGGACTGAAGCTTTCTTT	CASAFQGGLGGTEAFF
many	TRBV7-2	TRBJ1-5	NA	TGTGCCAGCAGCGGGGGGGCTGATCAGCCCCAGCATTTT	CASSGGADQPQHF
many	TRBV5-1	TRBJ1-1	NA	TGCGCCAGCAGCTCATTATCTGTGGGGAACACTGAAGCTTTCTTT	CASSSLSVGNTEAFF
many	TRBV20-1	TRBJ1-2	NA	TGCAGTGCTAGGGATGAAGAATCGCTAAACTATGGCTACACCTTC	CSARDEESLNYGYTF
NA	TRBV7-9	TRBJ1-1	NA	TGTGCCAGCAGCTTAGAGGGTTTCTTCCGGGGCACTGAAGCTTTCTTT	CASSLEGFFRGTEAFF
NA	TRBV3-1	TRBJ2-5	NA	TGTGCCAGCAGCCAGAATAGGGGGGACCAAGAGACCCAGTACTTC	CASSQNRGDQETQYF
NA	TRBV29-1	TRBJ2-5	TRBD1	TGCAGCGGCGTAACAGGGGCCCAAGAGACCCAGTACTTC	CSGVTGAQETQYF
many	TRBV12-3/TRBV12-4	TRBJ2-2	NA	TGTGCCAGCAGTCTCCGGGACTCACGCTTCCCCGGGGAGCTGTTTTTT	CASSLRDSRFPGELFF
many	TRBV5-5	TRBJ2-2	NA	TGTGCCAGCAGCTTTTCTTTCTGGGAGAACACCGGGGAGCTGTTTTTT	CASSFSFWENTGELFF
once	TRBV7-2	TRBJ2-3	TRBD2	TGTGCCAGCAGCTTAGCCGGGACTAGTCCCATAGATACGCAGTATTTT	CASSLAGTSPIDTQYF
many	TRBV29-1	TRBJ2-2	NA	TGCAGCGGTTTGGCCGAATTATCCACCGGGGAGCTGTTTTTT	CSGLAELSTGELFF
many	TRBV20-1	TRBJ2-3	NA	TGCAGTGCTAGCGGGTCTGTTGATGGGGATACGCAGTATTTT	CSASGSVDGDTQYF
many	TRBV10-3	TRBJ1-1	TRBD1	TGTGCCATCAGTGAAAATCGCGGGACAGGTGACACTGAAGCTTTCTTT	CAISENRGTGDTEAFF
many	TRBV4-2	TRBJ2-7	NA	TGTGCCAGCAGCCAAGACGGCGGGACCACCTACGAGCAGTACTTC	CASSQDGGTTYEQYF
many	TRBV3-1	TRBJ1-6	TRBD1	TGTGCCAGCAGCCAGACAGGGGTAAATAATTCACCCCTCCACTTT	CASSQTGVNNSPLHF
many	TRBV6-5	TRBJ1-2	NA	TGTGCCAGCAGTTACTTTAGGGACTTAAGCTATGGCTACACCTTC	CASSYFRDLSYGYTF
many	TRBV20-1	TRBJ2-2	NA	TGCAGTGCCCGAAAGAGTTTGGCGAACACCGGGGAGCTGTTTTTT	CSARKSLANTGELFF
many	TRBV10-3	TRBJ2-5	TRBD2	TGTGCCACCCGACGCGGGAGCGAGACCCAGTACTTC	CATRRGSETQYF
many	TRBV12-3/TRBV12-4	TRBJ2-3	TRBD1	TGTGCCAGCAGTTTTGAAGGACAGGGACCAGATACGCAGTATTTT	CASSFEGQGPDTQYF
NA	TRBV6-6	TRBJ2-1	TRBD2	TGTGCCAGCAGTTACTCGCTAGCGGGAGGATACAATGAGCAGTTCTTC	CASSYSLAGGYNEQFF
many	TRBV5-1	TRBJ2-7	NA	TGCGCCAGCAGCTTGGGGGGGGTCGTCGGCTACGAGCAGTACTTC	CASSLGGVVGYEQYF
many	TRBV7-9	TRBJ2-3	NA	TGTGCCAGCAGCCCCGGGACTTTCACAGATACGCAGTATTTT	CASSPGTFTDTQYF
many	TRBV28	TRBJ1-6	TRBD1	TGTGCCAGCAGAAAAACAACGGGACAGTATAATTCACCCCTCCACTTT	CASRKTTGQYNSPLHF
many	TRBV7-6	TRBJ1-1	NA	TGTGCCAGCAGCCTGAGAGGGGGAAGGGAGAACACTGAAGCTTTCTTT	CASSLRGGRENTEAFF
many	TRBV6-5	TRBJ2-7	TRBD2	TGTGCCAGCAGTCCCCTCGGGAGGGCAGGGTATGGCGAGCAGTACTTC	CASSPLGRAGYGEQYF
many	TRBV5-1	TRBJ1-2	NA	TGCGCCAGCAGCTTGGACGGCTATGGCTACACCTTC	CASSLDGYGYTF
many	TRBV28	TRBJ1-1	NA	TGTGCCAGCAGGATGGGACGGAACACTGAAGCTTTCTTT	CASRMGRNTEAFF
many	TRBV20-1	TRBJ1-1	NA	TGCAGTGCCCCGGGACGGTTCCACACTGAAGCTTTCTTT	CSAPGRFHTEAFF
many	TRBV5-1	TRBJ2-2	NA	TGCGCCAGCAGCTTGGATACTAGTCCCGGGGAGCTGTTTTTT	CASSLDTSPGELFF